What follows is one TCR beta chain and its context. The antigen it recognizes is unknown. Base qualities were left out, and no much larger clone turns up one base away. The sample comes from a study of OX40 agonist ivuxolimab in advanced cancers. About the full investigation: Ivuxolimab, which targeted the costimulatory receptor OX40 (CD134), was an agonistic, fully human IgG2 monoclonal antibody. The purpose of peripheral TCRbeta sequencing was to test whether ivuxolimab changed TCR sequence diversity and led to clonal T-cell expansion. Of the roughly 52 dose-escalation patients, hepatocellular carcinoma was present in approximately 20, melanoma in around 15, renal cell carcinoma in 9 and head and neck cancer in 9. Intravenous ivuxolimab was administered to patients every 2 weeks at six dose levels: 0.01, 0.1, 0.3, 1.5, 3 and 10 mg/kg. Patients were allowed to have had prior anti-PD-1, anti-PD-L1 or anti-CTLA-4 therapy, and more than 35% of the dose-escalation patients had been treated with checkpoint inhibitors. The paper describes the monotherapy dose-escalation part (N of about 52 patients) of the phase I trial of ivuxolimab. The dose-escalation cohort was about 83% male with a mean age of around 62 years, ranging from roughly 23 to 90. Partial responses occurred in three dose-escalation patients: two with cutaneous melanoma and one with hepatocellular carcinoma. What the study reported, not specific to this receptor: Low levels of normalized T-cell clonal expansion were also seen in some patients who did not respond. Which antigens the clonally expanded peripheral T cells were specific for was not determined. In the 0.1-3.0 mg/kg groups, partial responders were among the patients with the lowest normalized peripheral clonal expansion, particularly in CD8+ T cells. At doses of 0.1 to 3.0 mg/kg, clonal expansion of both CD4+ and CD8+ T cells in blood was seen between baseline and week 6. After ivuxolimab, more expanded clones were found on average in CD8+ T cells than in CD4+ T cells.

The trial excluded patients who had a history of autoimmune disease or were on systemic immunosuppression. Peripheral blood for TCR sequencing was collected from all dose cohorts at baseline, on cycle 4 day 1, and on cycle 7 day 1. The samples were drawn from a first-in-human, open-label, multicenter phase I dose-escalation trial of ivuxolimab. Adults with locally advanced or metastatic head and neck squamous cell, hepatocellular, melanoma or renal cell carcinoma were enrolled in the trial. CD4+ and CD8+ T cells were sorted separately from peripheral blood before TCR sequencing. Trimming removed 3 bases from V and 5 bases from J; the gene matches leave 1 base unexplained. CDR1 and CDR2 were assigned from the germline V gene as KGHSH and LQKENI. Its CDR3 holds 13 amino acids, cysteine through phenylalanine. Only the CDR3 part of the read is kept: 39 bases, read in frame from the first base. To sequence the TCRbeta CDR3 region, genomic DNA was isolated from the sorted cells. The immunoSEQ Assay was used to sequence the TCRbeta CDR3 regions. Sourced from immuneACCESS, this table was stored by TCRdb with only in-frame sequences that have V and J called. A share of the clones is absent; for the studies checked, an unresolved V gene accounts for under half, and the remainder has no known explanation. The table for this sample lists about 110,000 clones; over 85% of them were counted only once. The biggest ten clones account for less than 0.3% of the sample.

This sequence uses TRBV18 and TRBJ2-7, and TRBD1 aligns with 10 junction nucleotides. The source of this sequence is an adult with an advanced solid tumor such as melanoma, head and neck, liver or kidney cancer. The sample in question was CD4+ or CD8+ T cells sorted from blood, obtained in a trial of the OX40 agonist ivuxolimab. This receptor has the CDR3 CASSPGTGDEQYF. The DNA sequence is TGTGCCAGCTCACCCGGGACAGGGGACGAGCAGTACTTC. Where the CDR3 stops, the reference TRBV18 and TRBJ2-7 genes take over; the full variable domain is NAGVMQNPRHLVRRRGQEARLRCSPMKGHSHVYWYRQLPEEGLKFMVYLQKENIIDESGMPKERFSAEFPKEGPSILRIQQVVRGDSAAYFCASSPGTGDEQYFGPGTRLTVT.